The present TCR beta chain was sequenced within a study of cytomegalovirus exposure and HLA in healthy donors. It was with 60 Vbeta and 13 Jbeta primers that the PCR ran. Assay: immunoSEQ multiplex PCR; the TCRdb copy retains only in-frame clones and omits some. The sample has about 140,000 clones; 64% are singletons. The CDR3 is 15 amino acids. Trimming left V 5 bases short and J 2 bases short, with 16 bases between. Germline V gives CDR1 LNHDA, CDR2 SQIVND (reference sequence). This rearrangement joins TRBV19 to TRBJ2-7; a weak D match, TRBD1 (6 bases). Sequencing was performed on PBMCs. This sequence was found in a woman aged 40 to 50 in good health and CMV-seronegative. The CDR3 DNA sequence: TGTGCCAGTAGTCCCGGGACACGGGGCACCTACGAGCAGTACTTC. Amino acids: CASSPGTRGTYEQYF.